Listed here are 17 T cell receptor beta chains from one sample, sequenced in a study of T cell repertoires in cytomegalovirus infection. TCRdb called the reads again in MiXCR, with one record for every CDR3 protein. The profile covers about 180,000 distinct CDR3 sequences, with approximately 15% appearing a single time and 25% to 30% taken by the ten largest. Sequences were obtained from PBMCs. Receptors originate from a human donor in good health (CMV status not recorded). Some clones in this sample may be carry-over from other donors' samples.

There are many counts of this clonotype. The chain is built from TRBV6-5 and TRBJ1-5; D may be TRBD1 (6 bases). V lost 3 bases and J lost 1, with 10 bases in between. Germline V lookup: CDR1 MNHEY, CDR2 SVGAGI. The length of the CDR3 is 15 residues. CDR3 in amino acids: CASSYLGGSNQPQHF. DNA for the CDR3: TGTGCCAGCAGTTATCTAGGGGGGAGCAATCAGCCCCAGCATTTT.

Ten or more counts support this clonotype. This sequence joins TRBV28 and TRBJ1-2; D is unresolved. CDR3 length equals 13 residues. CDR1 MDHEN and CDR2 SYDVKM come from the germline V gene. The ends were cut back, 6 bases at V and 5 bases at J, with 13 bases in the middle. CDR3 in DNA: TGTGCCAGCAGACAGTCGCAGGATTATGGCTACACCTTC. It encodes CASRQSQDYGYTF.

This clonotype occurred a few times. The genes are TRBV19 and TRBJ2-7, with 11 bases matching TRBD2. Germline V gene data show CDR1 as LNHDA and CDR2 as SQIVND (reference sequence). Trimming took 5 bases from V and 0 from J; bases not matched to a gene: 9. The CDR3 is 17 amino acids. In DNA form, the CDR3 reads TGTGCCAGTAGTCCTCAAGGACTAGCGGGTGACTCCTACGAGCAGTACTTC. Translated: CASSPQGLAGDSYEQYF.

The chain couples TRBV7-9 to TRBJ1-5; 8 bases match TRBD1. With 5 bases clipped from V and 2 bases from J, the junction kept 8 bases outside the gene matches. Looked up from germline, CDR1 is SEHNR and CDR2 is FQNEAQ (reference sequence). The CDR3 loop spans 16 amino acids. CDR3 protein: CASSHNLGQGNQPQHF. Written as DNA, the CDR3 is TGTGCCAGCAGCCACAATCTGGGACAGGGCAATCAGCCCCAGCATTTT.

Ten or more counts support this clonotype. The chain joins TRBV28 to TRBJ1-2; the match to TRBD1 covers 10 bases. The CDR3 is made up of 15 amino acids. Germline CDR1 and CDR2: MDHEN and SYDVKM. Unmatched junction bases numbered 11, after V lost 6 bases and J lost 7 bases. DNA for the CDR3: TGTGCCAGCAGCTTACCCCAGACAGGGGGCCGTGGCTACACCTTC. Translation: CASSLPQTGGRGYTF.

The chain has TRBV3-1 and TRBJ1-2; D gene uncertain. The CDR3 totals 13 residues. The V gene lost 3 bases and the J gene lost 6 bases, with 11 bases spanning the gap. Germline CDR1 LGHDT, CDR2 YNNKEL (reference sequence). The CDR3 region is CASSQPAGNGYTF. Written as DNA, the CDR3 is TGTGCCAGCAGCCAGCCCGCGGGGAATGGCTACACCTTC.

There are many counts of this clonotype. In nucleotides, the CDR3 is TGTGCCAGCAGCCCCCGTAGCGCACTAGGCTACACCTTC. Its translation is CASSPRSALGYTF. This sequence joins TRBV7-2 and TRBJ1-2; no reliable D call. The ends were cut back, 5 bases at V and 8 bases at J, with 15 bases in the middle. CDR1 is SGHTA and CDR2 is FQGNSA in the germline V gene. This CDR3 contains 13 residues.

This clonotype has at least ten counts. The J gene is TRBJ2-7, the V gene TRBV6-2 or TRBV6-3, with 10 bases matching TRBD1. Trimming cost V 6 bases and J 3 bases; bases outside gene matches: 11. This CDR3 region has 16 residues. Per germline, CDR1 MNHEY and CDR2 SVGEGT. The chain's CDR3 is CASSRRQGANIYEQYF. The DNA for the CDR3 is TGTGCCAGCAGCCGAAGACAGGGGGCTAACATCTACGAGCAGTACTTC.

This clonotype was seen ten or more times. The chain links TRBV7-2 to TRBJ1-1; no definite D call. CDR1 SGHTA and CDR2 FQGNSA come from the germline V gene. The V end lost 7 bases, the J end lost 4 bases, and 19 bases lay between the germline ends. The CDR3 is 15 residues long. The CDR3 region has the DNA TGTGCCAGCAAGGGAGGACGGGTCGGGGTCACTGAAGCTTTCTTT. It translates to CASKGGRVGVTEAFF. The whole variable domain, filled in from reference TRBV7-2 and TRBJ1-1, reads GAGVSQSPSNKVTEKGKDVELRCDPISGHTALYWYRQSLGQGLEFLIYFQGNSAPDKSGLPSDRFSAERTGGSVSTLTIQRTQQEDSAVYLCASKGGRVGVTEAFFGQGTRLTVV.

The CDR3 DNA follows: TGTGCCAGCAGCTCAAACCGGGGGAACTATGGCTACACCTTC. As protein: CASSSNRGNYGYTF. The chain uses TRBV7-2 and TRBJ1-2; perhaps TRBD1 as D (5 bases). CDR1 is SGHTA and CDR2 is FQGNSA in the germline V gene. The CDR3 extends over 14 amino acids. V was trimmed by 4 bases and J by 2 bases, leaving 11 bases between them. The variable domain in full, completed from reference TRBV7-2 and TRBJ1-2, reads GAGVSQSPSNKVTEKGKDVELRCDPISGHTALYWYRQSLGQGLEFLIYFQGNSAPDKSGLPSDRFSAERTGGSVSTLTIQRTQQEDSAVYLCASSSNRGNYGYTFGSGTRLTVV.

This clonotype has ten or more counts. At one boundary the junction diverges from the germline segment, which might be a read error. The chain combines TRBV5-1 with TRBJ1-3; D is unresolved. Germline V lookup: CDR1 SGHRS, CDR2 YFSETQ. The CDR3 covers 14 residues. The CDR3 DNA is TGTGCCAGCAGCTTAGCCAGCTCTGGAAACACCATATATTTT. This gives the protein CASSLASSGNTIYF.

The chain links TRBV20-1 to TRBJ2-3; 11 nucleotides agree with TRBD1. The germline V gene has CDR1 DFQATT and CDR2 SNEGSKA (reference sequence). The CDR3 runs 14 residues. After removal of 6 bases from V and 3 bases from J, the junction contained 5 bases not matched to a gene. CDR3 nucleotides: TGCAGTGCGGCGGACAGGGGGCTTACAGATACGCAGTATTTT. This encodes CSAADRGLTDTQYF.

The rearrangement links TRBV7-9 to TRBJ2-1; D possibly corresponds to TRBD2 (5 bases). V dropped 4 bases and J dropped 8 bases, with 12 bases sitting between them. The CDR3 is 13 amino acids. Germline V gene lookup returns CDR1 SEHNR and CDR2 FQNEAQ (reference sequence). CDR3 DNA sequence: TGTGCCAGCAGCTCCCGCCCGGAGGATGAGCAGTTCTTC. Protein product: CASSSRPEDEQFF.

The rearrangement links TRBV29-1 to TRBJ1-2; 7 bases are a match to TRBD1. V lost 6 bases, J lost 1 base, and 5 bases stayed unmatched. Germline assignment: CDR1 SQVTM and CDR2 ANQGSEA. This CDR3 is 13 amino acids long. CDR3 coding DNA: TGCAGCGTCCAGGGACAGCATAACTATGGCTACACCTTC. It translates to CSVQGQHNYGYTF.

The chain has TRBV20-1 and TRBJ2-6, with TRBD1 identical over 9 bases. Germline loops: CDR1 DFQATT, CDR2 SNEGSKA (reference sequence). The CDR3 has 16 residues. J gave up 0 bases and V 4 bases, and 4 bases lay outside the gene matches. CDR3 residues: CSATGTGLSGANVLTF. The CDR3 DNA follows: TGCAGTGCTACCGGGACAGGGCTCTCTGGGGCCAACGTCCTGACTTTC.

This chain connects TRBV5-1 to TRBJ2-1; 8 bases fit TRBD2. V lost 2 bases and J lost 5; bases outside the gene matches: 12. The germline CDR1 and CDR2 sequences are SGHRS and YFSETQ. The CDR3 loop spans 17 amino acids. CDR3 in DNA: TGCGCCAGCAGCTTCGTGATAGCGGGGACGGTCGACAATGAGCAGTTCTTC. Translated: CASSFVIAGTVDNEQFF.

The rearrangement joins TRBV28 to TRBJ2-7, with D unclear. This CDR3 has 13 residues. Germline loops: CDR1 MDHEN, CDR2 SYDVKM. Trimming left V 7 bases short and J 2 bases short, with 12 bases between. CDR3 region: CASIQLFPYEQYF. CDR3 sequence (DNA): TGTGCCAGCATACAGCTATTTCCCTACGAGCAGTACTTC.